This T cell receptor beta chain comes out of a study of identical twins. TCRdb re-called the 5' RACE reads through MiXCR, storing one row per CDR3 protein. This table has just under 550,000 distinct CDR3 sequences, around 15% appearing once. These data also featured in a second study, about yellow fever vaccine responses in identical twins.

Material for sequencing was CD4+ T cells sorted from blood. This sequence was found in a woman aged 18-30 years in good health.

The CDR3 nucleotides are TGTGCCAGCAGCTTAGATCTAAGCATTCAAAAACTGTTTTTT. Translated, it gives CASSLDLSIQKLFF. V usage is TRBV7-9 and J usage is TRBJ1-4, with D unclear. There are 14 residues in the CDR3. Germline V lookup: CDR1 SEHNR, CDR2 FQNEAQ (reference sequence). V was clipped by 1 base and J by 9 bases, with 12 bases between them.